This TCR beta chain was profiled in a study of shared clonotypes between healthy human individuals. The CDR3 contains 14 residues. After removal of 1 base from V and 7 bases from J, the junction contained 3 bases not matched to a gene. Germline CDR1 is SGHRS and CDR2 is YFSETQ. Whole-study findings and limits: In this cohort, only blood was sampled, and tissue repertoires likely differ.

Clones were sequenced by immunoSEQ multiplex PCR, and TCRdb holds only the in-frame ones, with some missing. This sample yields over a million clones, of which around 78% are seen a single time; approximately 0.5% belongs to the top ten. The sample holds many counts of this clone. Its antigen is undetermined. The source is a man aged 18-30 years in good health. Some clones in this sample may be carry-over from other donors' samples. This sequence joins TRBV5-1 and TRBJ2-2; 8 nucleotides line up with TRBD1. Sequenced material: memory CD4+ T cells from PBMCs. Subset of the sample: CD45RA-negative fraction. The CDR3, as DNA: TGCGCCAGCAGCTTGCAGGGGGCCATCGGGGAGCTGTTTTTT. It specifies CASSLQGAIGELFF.